This T cell receptor (beta chain) stems from a study of T cells in Graves' hyperthyroidism and ophthalmopathy. TCR beta CDR3 sequences were amplified from RNA transcripts. The primer set for the first-round RT-PCR of the TCR CDR3 was HTBI. TCRdb processed the multiplex PCR reads anew with MiXCR; each CDR3 protein has one entry. This sample has 480,000 or so distinct CDR3 sequences, with approximately 48% found just once. CDR3 size: 14 residues. Trimming stripped 3 bases from V and 4 bases from J, with 8 bases between. The germline gives CDR1 SGDLS, CDR2 YYNGEE. The chain joins TRBV9 to TRBJ1-6; D not resolved. The sequencing sample was made of peripheral blood or thyroid tissue (not recorded which). This clonotype originated in an adult woman with Graves' disease, either hyperthyroidism or ophthalmopathy (not recorded which). The CDR3 is CASSALAYNSPLHF. CDR3 nucleotide sequence: TGTGCCAGCAGCGCCCTGGCTTATAATTCACCCCTCCACTTT.